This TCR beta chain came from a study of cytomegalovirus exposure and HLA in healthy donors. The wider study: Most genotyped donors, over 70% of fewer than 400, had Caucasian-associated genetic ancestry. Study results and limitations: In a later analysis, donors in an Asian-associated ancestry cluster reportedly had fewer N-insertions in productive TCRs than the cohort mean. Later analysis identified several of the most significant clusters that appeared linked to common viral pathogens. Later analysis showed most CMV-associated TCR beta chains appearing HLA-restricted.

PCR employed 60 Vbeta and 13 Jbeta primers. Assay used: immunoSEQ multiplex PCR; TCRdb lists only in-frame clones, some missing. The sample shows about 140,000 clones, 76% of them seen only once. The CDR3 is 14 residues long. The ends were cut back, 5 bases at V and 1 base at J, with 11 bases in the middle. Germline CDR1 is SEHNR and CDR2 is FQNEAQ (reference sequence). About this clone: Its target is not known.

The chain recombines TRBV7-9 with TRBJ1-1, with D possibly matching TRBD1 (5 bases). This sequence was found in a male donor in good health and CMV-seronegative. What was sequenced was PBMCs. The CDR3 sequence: CASSLQGRNTEAFF. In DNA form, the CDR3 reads TGTGCCAGCAGCCTTCAGGGCCGGAACACTGAAGCTTTCTTT.